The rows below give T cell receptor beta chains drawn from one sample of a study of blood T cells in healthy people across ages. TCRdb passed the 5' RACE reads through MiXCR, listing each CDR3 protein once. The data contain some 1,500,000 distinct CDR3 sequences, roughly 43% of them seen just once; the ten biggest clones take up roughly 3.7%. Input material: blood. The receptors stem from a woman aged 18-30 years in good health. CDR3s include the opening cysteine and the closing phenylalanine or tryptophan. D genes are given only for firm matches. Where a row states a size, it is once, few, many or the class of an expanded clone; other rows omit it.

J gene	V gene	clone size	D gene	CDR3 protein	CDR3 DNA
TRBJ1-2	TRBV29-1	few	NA	CSVEERNYGYTF	TGCAGCGTTGAAGAGCGTAACTATGGCTACACCTTC
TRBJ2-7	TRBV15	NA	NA	CATSRDAGTASYEQYF	TGTGCCACCAGCAGAGATGCCGGGACTGCTTCCTACGAGCAGTACTTC
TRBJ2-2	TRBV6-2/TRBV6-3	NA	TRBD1	CASSSGGTTGELFF	TGTGCCAGCAGTTCAGGGGGTACCACCGGGGAGCTGTTTTTT
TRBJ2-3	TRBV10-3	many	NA	CATEGMDTQYF	TGTGCCACCGAAGGAATGGATACGCAGTATTTT
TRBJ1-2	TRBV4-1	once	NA	CASSHVRGPVYGYTF	TGCGCCAGCAGCCATGTGCGGGGCCCCGTCTATGGCTACACCTTC
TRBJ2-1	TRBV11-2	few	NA	CASSSSTTSDEQFF	TGTGCCAGCAGCTCATCGACAACATCGGATGAGCAGTTCTTC
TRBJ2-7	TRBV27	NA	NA	CASSRGTVGYEQYF	TGTGCCAGCAGTCGCGGGACAGTGGGGTACGAGCAGTACTTC
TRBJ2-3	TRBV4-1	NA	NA	CASSRPPLGGVIGYTQYF	TGCGCCAGCAGCCGGCCTCCCCTAGGGGGGGTCATCGGATATACGCAGTATTTT
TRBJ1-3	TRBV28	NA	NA	CASSFYVSSGNTIYF	TGTGCCAGCAGTTTTTACGTGAGCTCTGGAAACACCATATATTTT
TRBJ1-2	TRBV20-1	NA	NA	CSAVLQGYGYTF	TGCAGTGCTGTTTTGCAGGGCTATGGCTACACCTTC
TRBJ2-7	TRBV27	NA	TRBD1	CATTGGPSYEQYF	TGTGCCACTACAGGGGGCCCCTCCTACGAGCAGTACTTC
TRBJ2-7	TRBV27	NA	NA	CASIDLGSSYEQYF	TGTGCCAGCATTGACTTAGGCAGCTCCTACGAGCAGTACTTC
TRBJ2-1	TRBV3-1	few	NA	CASSPSPFSRGSYNEQFF	TGTGCCAGCAGCCCAAGTCCCTTTAGTAGAGGTTCCTACAATGAGCAGTTCTTC
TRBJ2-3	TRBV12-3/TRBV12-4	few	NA	CASSFRRGRHDTQYF	TGTGCCAGCAGTTTCCGGCGGGGACGTCATGATACGCAGTATTTT
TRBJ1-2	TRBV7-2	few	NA	CASSQRTAVYANYGYTF	TGTGCCAGCAGCCAAAGGACAGCTGTATATGCTAACTATGGCTACACCTTC
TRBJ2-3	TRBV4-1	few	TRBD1	CASSQVQGAFTDTQYF	TGCGCCAGCAGCCAAGTACAGGGGGCATTCACAGATACGCAGTATTTT
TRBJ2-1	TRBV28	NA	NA	CASSSLGGALNEQFF	TGTGCCAGCAGTTCCTTGGGGGGAGCGCTCAATGAGCAGTTCTTC
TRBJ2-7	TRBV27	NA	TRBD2	CASRSPGTTYEQYF	TGTGCCAGCAGGTCACCCGGGACTACCTACGAGCAGTACTTC
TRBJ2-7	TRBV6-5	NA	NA	CASSPSWQASSYEQYF	TGTGCCAGCAGCCCCTCGTGGCAGGCCAGCTCCTACGAGCAGTACTTC
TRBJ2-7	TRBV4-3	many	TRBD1	CASSQDPGGLYEQYF	TGCGCCAGCAGCCAAGACCCAGGGGGCTTATACGAGCAGTACTTC
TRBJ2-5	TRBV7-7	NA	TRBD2	CASSLGGLAGDQETQYF	TGTGCTAGCAGCTTAGGAGGACTAGCGGGAGACCAAGAGACCCAGTACTTC
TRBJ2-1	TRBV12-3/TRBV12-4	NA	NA	CASSPRGESNEQFF	TGTGCCAGCAGTCCCAGGGGGGAGAGCAATGAGCAGTTCTTC
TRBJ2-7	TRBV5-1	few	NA	CASSLRSGRNEQYF	TGCGCCAGCAGCTTGCGGTCAGGGAGGAACGAGCAGTACTTC
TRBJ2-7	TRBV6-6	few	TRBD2	CASSRTSGNLYEQYF	TGTGCCAGCAGCCGGACTAGCGGAAACCTTTACGAGCAGTACTTC
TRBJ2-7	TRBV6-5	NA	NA	CAGSRDPGPYEQYF	TGTGCCGGCAGTCGAGATCCGGGCCCCTACGAGCAGTACTTC
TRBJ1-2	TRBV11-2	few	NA	CASSLVGGRYPSRGYTF	TGTGCCAGCAGCTTAGTTGGAGGGAGGTATCCGTCTCGGGGCTACACCTTC
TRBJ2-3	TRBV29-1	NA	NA	CSVRSSVSTDTQYF	TGCAGTGTTAGATCTAGCGTTAGCACAGATACGCAGTATTTT
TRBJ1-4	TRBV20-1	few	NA	CSARVANEKLFF	TGCAGTGCTAGAGTGGCCAACGAAAAACTGTTTTTT
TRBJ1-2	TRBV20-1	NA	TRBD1	CSARVGGGQGAHYGYTF	TGCAGTGCTAGAGTTGGGGGGGGACAGGGGGCGCACTATGGCTACACCTTC
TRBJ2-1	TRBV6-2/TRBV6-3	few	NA	CASRDWAYNEQFF	TGTGCCAGCCGGGACTGGGCCTACAATGAGCAGTTCTTC
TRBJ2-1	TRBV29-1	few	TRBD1	CSVEGTLTGDEQFF	TGCAGCGTTGAAGGCACCTTGACAGGGGATGAGCAGTTCTTC
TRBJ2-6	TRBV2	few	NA	CASSEEMGASGANVLTF	TGTGCCAGCAGTGAAGAAATGGGTGCCTCTGGGGCCAACGTCCTGACTTTC
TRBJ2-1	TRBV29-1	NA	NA	CSQQEWADTEQFF	TGCAGCCAGCAGGAGTGGGCAGATACAGAGCAGTTCTTC
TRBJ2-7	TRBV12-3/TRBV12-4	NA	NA	CASTPDRLAGLYGQYF	TGTGCCAGCACCCCGGACCGCCTAGCTGGACTCTACGGGCAGTACTTC
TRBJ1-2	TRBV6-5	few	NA	CASSYSGGKTNGYTF	TGTGCCAGCAGTTACTCGGGGGGTAAAACTAACGGCTACACCTTC
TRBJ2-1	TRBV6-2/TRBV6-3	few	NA	CASSYSPDYNEQFF	TGTGCCAGCAGTTACTCCCCGGACTACAATGAGCAGTTCTTC
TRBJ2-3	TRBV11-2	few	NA	CASSLDGGGDTQYF	TGTGCCAGCAGCTTAGATGGTGGGGGGGATACGCAGTATTTT
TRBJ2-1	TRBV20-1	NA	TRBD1	CSALSQGAVYNEQFF	TGCAGTGCTCTATCGCAGGGGGCAGTTTACAATGAGCAGTTCTTC
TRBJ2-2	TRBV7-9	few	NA	CASSFRPGELFF	TGTGCCAGCAGCTTTCGTCCCGGGGAGCTGTTTTTT
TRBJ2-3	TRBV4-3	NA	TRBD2	CASSQGGRPDTQYF	TGCGCCAGCAGCCAAGGCGGGAGACCTGATACGCAGTATTTT
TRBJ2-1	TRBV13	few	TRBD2	CASSLLAGVGYNEQFF	TGTGCCAGCAGCCTTCTAGCGGGAGTAGGGTACAATGAGCAGTTCTTC
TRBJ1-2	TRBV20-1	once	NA	CSARDAGLSYGYTF	TGCAGTGCTAGAGATGCGGGTCTCAGCTATGGCTACACCTTC
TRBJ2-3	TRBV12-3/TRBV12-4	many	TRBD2	CASSRTSGRYTQYF	TGTGCCAGCAGTCGGACTAGCGGGCGGTATACGCAGTATTTT
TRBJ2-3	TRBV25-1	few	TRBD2	CASRRTSGGALASDTQYF	TGTGCCAGCAGGAGAACTAGCGGGGGGGCCTTAGCATCAGATACGCAGTATTTT
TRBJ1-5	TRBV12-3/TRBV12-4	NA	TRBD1	CASRTDRAWGNQPQHF	TGTGCCAGCAGAACCGACAGGGCCTGGGGCAATCAGCCCCAGCATTTT
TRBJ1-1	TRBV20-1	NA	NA	CSAQDFVQGEAFF	TGCAGTGCTCAAGATTTTGTTCAGGGAGAAGCTTTCTTT